The next 9 T cell receptor beta chains were all read from a single sample in a study of T cell repertoires in cytomegalovirus infection. Using its own MiXCR run on the reads, TCRdb lists one record per CDR3 protein. The table shows approximately 750,000 distinct CDR3 sequences, with 35% to 40% occurring only once. Sequencing was performed on PBMCs. These receptors were obtained from a human donor in good health (CMV status not recorded). Some clones in this sample may be carry-over from other donors' samples.

The chain links TRBV18 to TRBJ1-6; 8 nucleotides align to TRBD1. CDR1 and CDR2 from the germline V gene are KGHSH and LQKENI. V shed 5 bases, J shed 7 bases, and the junction held 7 bases outside the gene matches. The CDR3 loop spans 15 amino acids. CDR3 in amino acids: CASSKTGEGNSPLHF. The CDR3 nucleotides read TGTGCCAGCTCAAAGACAGGGGAAGGCAATTCACCCCTCCACTTT.

This clonotype was recorded many times. One end of the junction does not line up with germline, which may come from a read error. V is TRBV7-2 and J is TRBJ2-4; 9 nucleotides align to TRBD1. The germline V gene has CDR1 SGHTA and CDR2 FQGNSA. The CDR3 extends over 12 amino acids. CDR3 protein: CASSRPGTGISF. The DNA for the CDR3 is TGTGCCAGCAGCCGTCCCGGGACAGGGATTAGCTTC.

The chain combines TRBV28 with TRBJ2-5; 7 nucleotides match TRBD2. Unmatched junction bases numbered 15, after V lost 6 bases and J lost 2 bases. The CDR3 totals 17 residues. Germline CDR1 is MDHEN and CDR2 is SYDVKM. CDR3 in amino acids: CASSWEGRGPEQETQYF. The CDR3, as DNA: TGTGCCAGCAGCTGGGAGGGAAGAGGGCCCGAACAAGAGACCCAGTACTTC.

This chain connects TRBV12-3 or TRBV12-4 to TRBJ1-5; D is uncertain. This CDR3 has 14 amino acids. V gave up 8 bases and J gave up 2 bases, with 13 bases separating them. The DNA of the CDR3 is TGTGCCAGCGAACCCGGCGGGGGCAATCAGCCCCAGCATTTT. This sequence encodes CASEPGGGNQPQHF.

This clonotype was seen repeatedly, ten times or more. The V and J genes are TRBV6-5 and TRBJ1-4; D perhaps matches TRBD1 (6 bases). CDR1 and CDR2 (germline): MNHEY, SVGAGI. The CDR3 length is 15 residues. The ends were cut back, 2 bases at V and 6 bases at J, with 13 bases in the middle. DNA of the CDR3: TGTGCCAGCAGTTACAAGGGACAAGGGCATGAAAAACTGTTTTTT. Amino acids: CASSYKGQGHEKLFF.

This clonotype showed up just a few times. The chain is built from TRBV12-3 or TRBV12-4 and TRBJ1-2; D unresolved. This CDR3 is built from 12 residues. V lost 6 bases and J 8 bases, leaving 13 bases between the germline ends. The CDR3 DNA sequence: TGTGCCAGCAGCCCCCACATCTCAGGCTACACCTTC. Residues: CASSPHISGYTF.

The chain combines TRBV20-1 with TRBJ2-1, with 15 bases that match TRBD2. The CDR3 loop spans 12 amino acids. J was trimmed by 10 bases and V by 7 bases; bases with no gene match: 2. Per the germline V gene, CDR1 is DFQATT and CDR2 is SNEGSKA (reference sequence). CDR3 sequence (DNA): TGCAGTGAAGGGACTAGCGGGAGGGAGCAGTTCTTC. Amino acids: CSEGTSGREQFF.

The chain is built from TRBV2 and TRBJ2-2; no firm D call. Germline V CDR1 and CDR2: SNHLY, FYNNEI. The CDR3 runs 15 residues. Between the trimmed V and J ends, which lost 7 bases and 5 bases, there was a span of 17 bases. The CDR3 DNA is TGTGCCAGCAAAGCCACTCTGACCGGTACCGGGGAGCTGTTTTTT. Its protein product is CASKATLTGTGELFF.

The chain joins TRBV7-9 to TRBJ1-1; D may be TRBD1 (6 bases). Germline assignment: CDR1 SEHNR and CDR2 FQNEAQ (reference sequence). This CDR3 is 14 amino acids long. Trimming removed 6 bases from V and 3 bases from J, with 14 bases in between. In DNA form, the CDR3 reads TGTGCCAGCAGGGAACAGGGCCCCCACACTGAAGCTTTCTTT. Its translation is CASREQGPHTEAFF. The full variable domain, in which reference TRBV7-9 and TRBJ1-1 provide the parts outside the CDR3, is DTGVSQNPRHKITKRGQNVTFRCDPISEHNRLYWYRQTLGQGPEFLTYFQNEAQLEKSRLLSDRFSAERPKGSFSTLEIQRTEQGDSAMYLCASREQGPHTEAFFGQGTRLTVV.